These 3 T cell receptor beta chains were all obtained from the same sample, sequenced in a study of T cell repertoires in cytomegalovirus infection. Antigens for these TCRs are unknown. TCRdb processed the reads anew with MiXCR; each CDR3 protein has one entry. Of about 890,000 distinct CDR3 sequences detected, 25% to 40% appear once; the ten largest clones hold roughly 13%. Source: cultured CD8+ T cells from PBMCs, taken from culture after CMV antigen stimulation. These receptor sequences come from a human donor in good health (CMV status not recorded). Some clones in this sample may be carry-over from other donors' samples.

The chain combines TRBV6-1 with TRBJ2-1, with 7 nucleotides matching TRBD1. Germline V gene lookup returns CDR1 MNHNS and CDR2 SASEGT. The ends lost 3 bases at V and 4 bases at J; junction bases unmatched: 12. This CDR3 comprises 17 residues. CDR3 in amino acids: CASSELSDSTGYNEQFF. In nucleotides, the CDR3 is TGTGCCAGCAGTGAGTTATCAGATTCGACAGGGTACAATGAGCAGTTCTTC.

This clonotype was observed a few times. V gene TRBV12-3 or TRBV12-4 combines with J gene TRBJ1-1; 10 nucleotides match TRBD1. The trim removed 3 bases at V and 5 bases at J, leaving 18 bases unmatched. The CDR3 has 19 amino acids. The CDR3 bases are TGTGCCAGCAGTTTTCAAGGGAAAGTAAGGACAGGGGGTCTTACTGAAGCTTTCTTT. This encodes CASSFQGKVRTGGLTEAFF.

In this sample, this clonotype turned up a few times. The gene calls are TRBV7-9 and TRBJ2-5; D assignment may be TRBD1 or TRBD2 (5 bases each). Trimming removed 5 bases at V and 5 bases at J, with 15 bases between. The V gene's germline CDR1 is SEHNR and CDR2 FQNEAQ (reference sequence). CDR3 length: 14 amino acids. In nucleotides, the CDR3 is TGTGCCAGCAGCCTACGTGTGGGGGAGGAGACCCAGTACTTC. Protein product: CASSLRVGEETQYF.